This entry lists 18 T cell receptor beta chains sequenced from one sample in a study of blood T cell repertoires in COVID-19. Profiling relied on immunoSEQ multiplex PCR, and the TCRdb table lists in-frame clones only, not all of them. The top ten clones hold roughly 0.87% of a sample with about 250,000 clones, approximately 85% of them seen once. The sequenced sample consisted of peripheral blood. All receptors come from a human donor with COVID-19, enrolled during active disease. The donor label of this sample is uncertain.

With respect to this clone: One end of the junction varies from germline; a read error may be responsible. The chain combines TRBV7-7 with TRBJ2-2; unclear D gene. In germline, CDR1 is SSHAT, CDR2 FNYEAQ (reference sequence). The CDR3 loop spans 14 amino acids. CDR3 amino acids: CASSLSENTGELFF. CDR3 sequence (DNA): TGTGCTAGCAGCTTATCAGAAAACACCGGGGAGCTGTTTTTT.

The CDR3 DNA follows: TGTGCCACCATGGAGAAAGGGAACACCGGGGAGCTGTTTTTT. Amino acids: CATMEKGNTGELFF. This chain links TRBV24-1 with TRBJ2-2, with D unclear. CDR3 length: 14 amino acids. The germline V and J ends were trimmed by 8 bases and 1 base, with 10 bases remaining between them. Germline V gene data show CDR1 as KGHDR and CDR2 as SFDVKD.

The chain couples TRBV9 to TRBJ1-5; D not resolved. Per the germline V gene, CDR1 is SGDLS and CDR2 is YYNGEE. CDR3 length: 14 residues. V was cut by 3 bases and J by 7 bases, with 14 bases left in between. CDR3 nucleotides: TGTGCCAGCAGCGCCAATCCTACCCTCCAGCCCCAGCATTTT. Protein sequence: CASSANPTLQPQHF. Full variable domain (missing parts from reference TRBV9 and TRBJ1-5): DSGVTQTPKHLITATGQRVTLRCSPRSGDLSVYWYQQSLDQGLQFLIQYYNGEERAKGNILERFSAQQFPDLHSELNLSSLELGDSALYFCASSANPTLQPQHFGDGTRLSIL.

The V and J genes are TRBV3-1 (or the pseudogene TRBV3-2) and TRBJ2-5, with D possibly matching TRBD2 (6 bases). This CDR3 comprises 16 residues. Trimming stripped 4 bases from V and 5 bases from J, with 20 bases between. Germline-derived CDR1 and CDR2 are LGHDT and YNNKEL (reference sequence). The CDR3 nucleotides read TGTGCCAGCAGCCGCCGGGGGACCAGTAAGGGGGAGACCCAGTACTTC. Protein product: CASSRRGTSKGETQYF.

The V gene is TRBV19, the J gene TRBJ1-2; 8 nucleotides agree with TRBD1. This CDR3 contains 12 residues. Germline V lookup: CDR1 LNHDA, CDR2 SQIVND (reference sequence). V lost 7 bases to trimming and J lost 4 bases; unmatched junction nucleotides: 2. The CDR3 spells CASIGTGYGYTF. CDR3 bases: TGTGCCAGTATTGGGACAGGCTATGGCTACACCTTC.

The table lists this clone with a few counts. CDR3 amino acids: CASGGSNQPQHF. The CDR3 bases are TGTGCCAGTGGGGGCTCCAATCAGCCCCAGCATTTT. The J gene is TRBJ1-5, the V gene TRBV19; a possible D gene is TRBD1 (6 bases). The CDR3 contains 12 residues. From germline, CDR1 is LNHDA and CDR2 SQIVND (reference sequence). Trimming took off 8 bases at V and 3 bases at J, with 8 bases between the two ends. Looking up the rest from reference TRBV19 and TRBJ1-5 gives the full variable domain: DGGITQSPKYLFRKEGQNVTLSCEQNLNHDAMYWYRQDPGQGLRLIYYSQIVNDFQKGDIAEGYSVSREKKESFPLTVTSAQKNPTAFYLCASGGSNQPQHFGDGTRLSIL.

This clone was counted a single time. This chain uses TRBV28 with TRBJ1-2; tentatively, D is TRBD1 (5 bases). The V end was cut by 4 bases, the J end by 0 bases, with 18 bases between. The V gene's germline CDR1 is MDHEN and CDR2 SYDVKM. The CDR3 consists of 17 residues. In DNA, the CDR3 is TGTGCCAGCAGTTCCCCCGGCGGGGGAGTAGCTAACTATGGCTACACCTTC. Translation: CASSSPGGGVANYGYTF.

V gene TRBV27 combines with J gene TRBJ2-2, with 7 bases matching TRBD1. CDR1 is MNHEY and CDR2 is SMNVEV in the germline V gene (reference sequence). There are 15 residues in the CDR3. Trimming removed 5 bases from V and 4 bases from J; junction bases left unmatched: 7. This CDR3 reads CASSLYRGPTGELFF. CDR3 bases: TGTGCCAGCAGTCTCTACAGGGGTCCCACCGGGGAGCTGTTTTTT.

The CDR3 nucleotides are TGCGCCAGCAGCTTGGTGCTAGCGAACACCGGGGAGCTGTTTTTT. As protein: CASSLVLANTGELFF. This chain connects TRBV5-1 to TRBJ2-2; unclear D gene. There are 15 residues in the CDR3. Trimming stripped 0 bases from V and 0 bases from J, with 6 bases between. The germline V gene encodes CDR1 SGHRS and CDR2 YFSETQ. Full variable domain (rest looked up from reference TRBV5-1 and TRBJ2-2): KAGVTQTPRYLIKTRGQQVTLSCSPISGHRSVSWYQQTPGQGLQFLFEYFSETQRNKGNFPGRFSGRQFSNSRSEMNVSTLELGDSALYLCASSLVLANTGELFFGEGSRLTVL.

This rearrangement joins TRBV15 to TRBJ2-5; 8 nucleotides align to TRBD2. Per germline, CDR1 LNHNV and CDR2 YYDKDF (reference sequence). This CDR3 is built from 14 residues. V shed 6 bases and J 4 bases; nucleotides not matched to a gene: 7. DNA for the CDR3: TGTGCCACCAGTCCCCGCCGGGGGGGAGAGACCCAGTACTTC. Translating it yields CATSPRRGGETQYF.

CDR3 sequence (DNA): TGTGCCAGCAGCTTTCAGGGGGCAGACACTGAAGCTTTCTTT. The encoded protein is CASSFQGADTEAFF. V gene TRBV7-9 combines with J gene TRBJ1-1; 8 nucleotides align to TRBD1. Trimming at V came to 3 bases and at J to 3 bases, leaving 3 bases not matched to a gene. Germline CDR1 SEHNR, CDR2 FQNEAQ (reference sequence). This CDR3 comprises 14 residues.

V gene TRBV11-2 combines with J gene TRBJ2-5; tentatively, D is TRBD2 (6 bases). Looked up from germline, CDR1 is SGHAT and CDR2 is FQNNGV. With 0 bases removed from V and 4 bases from J, the gap between germline ends came to 9 bases. This CDR3 is 14 amino acids long. Here the CDR3 reads CASSLERDVETQYF. In DNA, the CDR3 is TGTGCCAGCAGCTTAGAGCGGGATGTAGAGACCCAGTACTTC.

The chain recombines TRBV28 with TRBJ2-7; D ambiguous. From germline, CDR1 is MDHEN and CDR2 SYDVKM. The V gene lost 10 bases and the J gene lost 2 bases, with 12 bases spanning the gap. CDR3 length: 12 residues. The CDR3 coding sequence is TGTGCCATCCACAGTGGGCCCTACGAGCAGTACTTC. This gives the protein CAIHSGPYEQYF.

The J gene is TRBJ1-1, the V gene TRBV11-2; D may be TRBD1 (5 bases). Germline assignment: CDR1 SGHAT and CDR2 FQNNGV. CDR3 size: 15 residues. The V and J ends lost 5 bases and 3 bases respectively, with 16 bases between them. The CDR3 loop reads CASSLGGGGDTEAFF. The CDR3 DNA reads TGTGCCAGCAGCCTCGGTGGCGGGGGAGACACTGAAGCTTTCTTT.

The gene calls are TRBV18 and TRBJ2-3, with a tentative D call TRBD2 (6 bases). CDR3 size: 17 residues. CDR1 and CDR2 (germline): KGHSH, LQKENI. Trimming removed 2 bases from V and 1 base from J, with 16 bases in between. CDR3 DNA: TGTGCCAGCTCACCAGAAACACTAGCAGGTCGCACAGATACGCAGTATTTT. Translating gives CASSPETLAGRTDTQYF.

For this clone: Germline is not matched at one junction end, which may reflect a read error. The chain has TRBV28 and TRBJ1-2, with D uncertain. Looked up from germline, CDR1 is MDHEN and CDR2 is SYDVKM. The CDR3 contains 11 residues. The CDR3 sequence is CASSPTAGLAF. DNA of the CDR3: TGTGCCAGCAGTCCAACGGCGGGCCTCGCCTTC.

The chain has TRBV30 and TRBJ2-1; TRBD1 is a possible D gene (6 bases). CDR3 length: 15 residues. Germline V gene data show CDR1 as GTSNPN and CDR2 as SVGIG (reference sequence). V lost 3 bases, J lost 4 bases, and 16 bases lay in between. The DNA of the CDR3 is TGTGCCTGGAGGCTTTTGGACAGCACTTACAATGAGCAGTTCTTC. Amino acid sequence: CAWRLLDSTYNEQFF.

The chain combines TRBV7-9 with TRBJ2-7; a possible D gene is TRBD2 (5 bases). From germline, CDR1 is SEHNR and CDR2 FQNEAQ (reference sequence). There are 15 residues in the CDR3. Trimming pared 1 base from V and 6 bases from J, leaving 16 bases between. The DNA of the CDR3 is TGTGCCAGCAGCTTAGTTCTGGGAGTTGGTAGCGAGCAGTACTTC. Amino acid sequence: CASSLVLGVGSEQYF.